The clone carrying this TCR beta chain was detected only a few times. Antigen: not known. Using RNA transcripts as the source, TCR beta CDR3 regions were amplified. The HTBI set primed first-round TCR CDR3 RT-PCR. TCRdb fed the multiplex PCR reads into MiXCR, producing one record per CDR3 protein. There are under 400,000 distinct CDR3 sequences in the sample; approximately 16% occur only once, and around 34% lies in the top ten. This CDR3 contains 13 residues. V lost 4 bases to trimming and J lost 7 bases, with 11 bases between them. The germline CDR1 and CDR2 sequences are MNHNS and SASEGT. This specimen comes from a study of T cells in Graves' hyperthyroidism and ophthalmopathy. In the study overall: Upon initial diagnosis and before any treatment, peripheral blood was collected.

Out of roughly 9.1 ml of fresh peripheral blood came the PBMCs. Study-level points and caveats: The model anticipated ophthalmopathy a median approximately 6.6 months pre-onset. Ophthalmopathy and stable hyperthyroidism were told apart by a 13 V-J model.

The receptor comes from a man between 25 and 39 years old with Graves' hyperthyroidism. The sequenced material came from blood. The chain recombines TRBV6-1 with TRBJ2-4; D is unresolved. CDR3 loop: CASSVTPLNIQYF. The CDR3 DNA sequence: TGTGCCAGCAGTGTTACACCGCTCAACATTCAGTACTTC.